The 3 T cell receptor beta chains reported below all come from one sample, sequenced in a study of blood T cell repertoires in COVID-19. Using immunoSEQ multiplex PCR, the repertoire was profiled, and TCRdb retains in-frame clones only, with some absent. The sample includes approximately 180,000 clones, approximately 90% of them seen just once. Sequencing used peripheral blood. The receptors derive from a human donor in a cohort sampled during active COVID-19.

The V and J genes are TRBV4-2 and TRBJ2-2, with 7 bases matching TRBD2. CDR3 length equals 16 residues. Germline trimming cut 4 bases from V and 1 base from J; bases unmatched to any gene: 6. The V gene's germline CDR1 is LGHNA and CDR2 YNFKEQ. CDR3: CASSRSGLQNTGELFF. The CDR3 DNA reads as TGTGCCAGCAGCCGATCGGGACTACAGAACACCGGGGAGCTGTTTTTT.

This sequence joins TRBV2 and TRBJ1-5; D is perhaps TRBD1 (6 bases). The CDR3 spans 15 residues. Germline assignment: CDR1 SNHLY and CDR2 FYNNEI. V shed 9 bases and J shed 0 bases, with 15 bases lying between them. CDR3: CASDRSVASNQPQHF. For the CDR3, the DNA is TGTGCCAGTGACAGGTCGGTGGCTAGCAATCAGCCCCAGCATTTT.

This clone was detected once. V is TRBV6-1 and J is TRBJ1-1; unclear D gene. The CDR3 is 15 residues long. The V end was cut by 1 base, the J end by 4 bases, with 13 bases between. Germline lookup yields CDR1 MNHNS and CDR2 SASEGT. This CDR3 is CASSEERTYGTEAFF. Here the CDR3 DNA reads TGTGCCAGCAGTGAAGAACGTACTTATGGCACTGAAGCTTTCTTT.